Here is one T cell receptor beta chain with its context. This clonotype came up once. No antigen is known for it. The sample holds no much larger clone one base away, and base qualities are not on file. One read offers little support. This sample was taken from a study of T cells after yellow fever vaccination (dated by TCRdb to about 2019). Background on the whole study: The SMART-Seq v4 Ultra Low Input RNA kit was used to prepare libraries from fractions with low cell numbers. To follow T-cell clones before and after both primary and booster YFV17D yellow fever vaccination, bulk TCR alpha and beta repertoires underwent longitudinal sequencing. The cohort comprised two healthy male donors, one aged 18 to 30 and one aged 30 to 39 years. Bulk PBMC replicates and cell subsets were isolated from blood drawn at multiple timepoints before and after both primary and secondary immunization. Overall results and qualifications from the work: Only two donors were included in the study, so the extent to which the findings can be generalized is limited. A small fraction of clonotypes appeared in both the CD4 and CD8 compartments, likely as a result of convergent recombination. Computational filtering was required because FACS-sorted repertoires could contain abundant contaminating clonotypes from the bulk population. Compared with the primary T-cell response, the secondary T-cell response was faster but weaker, reaching its peak on day 5 rather than on day 15. After the booster, most clones that had expanded after primary vaccination were detected again (around 96% of CD4 and around nine tenths of CD8), suggesting broad maintenance of memory.

TCR cDNA was made using 5'RACE template switching, a step that added a universal primer site and unique molecular identifiers. cDNA synthesis was primed from both the TCR alpha and TCR beta constant segments. Library amplification involved two PCR steps, and the second step added sample barcodes and sequencing adapters. Sequencing of libraries was performed on Illumina HiSeq 2500 (2x100 bp) or NovaSeq (2x150 bp). The original pipeline was this. Reads were demultiplexed and collapsed into UMI consensus sequences with MIGEC, and V(D)J alignment was performed with MiXCR. Vaccine-responding clonotypes were defined with edgeR using replicate PBMC samples, requiring FDR below 0.01 and a log2 fold change above 5 up to day 15. Each bulk clonotype received a CD4 or CD8 identity based on whether the sequenced CD4 or CD8 repertoire contained that clonotype at higher abundance. TCRdb reanalyzed the raw reads on its own, using fastp at Q25 for trimming and MiXCR for clone calling, and kept in-frame beta chains. Identical CDR3 protein sequences are pooled into one entry, listed with their most common genes and DNA. For this entry, the V and J calls and clone size follow TCRdb and not the study's own pipeline. The sample table contains just under 600,000 distinct CDR3 sequences; only one count was recorded for about 13% of them. The ten most abundant clones make up more than 12% of the sample.

The CDR3 runs 14 amino acids, cysteine and phenylalanine included. Only CDR3 DNA is held: 42 bases, read in frame from base 1. V has 4 bases trimmed and J has 5 bases trimmed; junction bases matching no gene number 3. The germline V gene (reference sequence) specifies LGHDT as CDR1 and YNNKEL as CDR2. What this sample's treatment or condition label stands for: live attenuated yellow fever vaccine strain. At every blood-draw timepoint, two biological replicates of bulk PBMCs were collected. A standard Ficoll-Paque protocol was used to isolate PBMCs from peripheral blood. RNA was extracted with TriZol from bulk PBMCs, CD4 and CD8 fractions, and dextramer-positive and dextramer-negative fractions.

Specimen: PBMCs, collected on the day of the yellow fever booster vaccination. This chain is built from TRBV3-1 and TRBJ2-2; 8 central nucleotides agree with TRBD1. This clonotype originated in a man aged 25 to 40 who received the YFV17D yellow fever vaccine. The CDR3 reads as follows: CASSRYRGTGELFF. The DNA sequence is as follows: TGTGCCAGCAGCCGCTACAGGGGGACCGGGGAGCTGTTTTTT.